The entry below gives a single T cell receptor beta chain sequence along with its context. The antigen remains unidentified. The data derive from a study of T cell responses to AZD1222 COVID-19 vaccine. Whole-study results and caveats: Researchers took repertoire samples only after the peak T cell response had come. A mostly white British donor set with more females was recruited, and clonal diversity was possibly underestimated.

Sequencing used immunoSEQ multiplex PCR; TCRdb keeps in-frame clones, though not all of them. The table includes about 120,000 clones, approximately 90% detected once. V lost 1 base and J 0 bases, leaving 12 bases between the germline ends. The CDR3 contains 16 residues. The germline V gene has CDR1 MNHNS and CDR2 SASEGT. Sequences were derived from peripheral blood, sampled on day 0 of AZD1222 vaccination. The chain recombines TRBV6-1 with TRBJ1-1; D is possibly TRBD1 (5 bases). The receptor was isolated from an adult in good health. The CDR3 sequence is CASSEGGRRMNTEAFF. The CDR3 DNA reads as TGTGCCAGCAGTGAAGGGGGGAGGCGGATGAACACTGAAGCTTTCTTT.